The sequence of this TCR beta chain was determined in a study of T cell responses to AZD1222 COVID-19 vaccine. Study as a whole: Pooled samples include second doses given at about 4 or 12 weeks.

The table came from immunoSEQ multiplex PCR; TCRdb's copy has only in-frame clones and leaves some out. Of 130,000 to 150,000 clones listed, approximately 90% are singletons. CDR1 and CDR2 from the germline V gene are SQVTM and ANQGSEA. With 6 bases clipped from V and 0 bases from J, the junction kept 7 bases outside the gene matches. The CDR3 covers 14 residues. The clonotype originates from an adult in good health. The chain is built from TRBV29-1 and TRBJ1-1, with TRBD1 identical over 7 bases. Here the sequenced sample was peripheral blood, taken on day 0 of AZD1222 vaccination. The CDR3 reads CSVLGTVMNTEAFF. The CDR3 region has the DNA TGCAGCGTCTTAGGGACAGTAATGAACACTGAAGCTTTCTTT.